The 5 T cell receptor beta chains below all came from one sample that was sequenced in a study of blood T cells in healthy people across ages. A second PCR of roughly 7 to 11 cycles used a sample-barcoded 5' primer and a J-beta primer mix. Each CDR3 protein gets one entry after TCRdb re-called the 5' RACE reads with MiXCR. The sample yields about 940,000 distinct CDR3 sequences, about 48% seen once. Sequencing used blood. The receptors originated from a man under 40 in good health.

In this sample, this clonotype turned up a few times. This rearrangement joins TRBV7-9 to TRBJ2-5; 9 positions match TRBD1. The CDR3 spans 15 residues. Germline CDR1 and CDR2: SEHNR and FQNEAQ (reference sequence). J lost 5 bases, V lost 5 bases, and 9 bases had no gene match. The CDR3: CASSTGTGFGETQYF. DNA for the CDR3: TGTGCCAGCAGCACAGGGACAGGGTTCGGGGAGACCCAGTACTTC.

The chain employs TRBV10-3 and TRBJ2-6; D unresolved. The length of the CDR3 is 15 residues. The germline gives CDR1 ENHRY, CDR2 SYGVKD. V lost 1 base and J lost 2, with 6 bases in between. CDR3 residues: CAISELGTGANVLTF. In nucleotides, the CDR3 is TGTGCCATCAGTGAGTTAGGAACTGGGGCCAACGTCCTGACTTTC.

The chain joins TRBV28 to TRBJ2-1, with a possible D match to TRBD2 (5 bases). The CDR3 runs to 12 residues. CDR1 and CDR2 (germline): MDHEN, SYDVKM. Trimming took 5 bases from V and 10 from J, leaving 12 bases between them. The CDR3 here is CASSIASREQFF. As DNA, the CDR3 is TGTGCCAGCAGTATCGCTAGCCGCGAGCAGTTCTTC.

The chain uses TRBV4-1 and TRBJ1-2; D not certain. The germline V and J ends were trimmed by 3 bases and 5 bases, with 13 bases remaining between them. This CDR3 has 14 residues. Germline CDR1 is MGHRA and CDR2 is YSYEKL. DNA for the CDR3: TGCGCCAGCAGCCATGGAAACAGTCCGTATGGCTACACCTTC. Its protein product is CASSHGNSPYGYTF.

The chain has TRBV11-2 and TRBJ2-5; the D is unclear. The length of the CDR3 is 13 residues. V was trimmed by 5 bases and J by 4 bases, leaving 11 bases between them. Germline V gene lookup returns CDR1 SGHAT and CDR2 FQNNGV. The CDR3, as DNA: TGTGCCAGCAGCCGAACCATTTTAGAGACCCAGTACTTC. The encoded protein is CASSRTILETQYF.